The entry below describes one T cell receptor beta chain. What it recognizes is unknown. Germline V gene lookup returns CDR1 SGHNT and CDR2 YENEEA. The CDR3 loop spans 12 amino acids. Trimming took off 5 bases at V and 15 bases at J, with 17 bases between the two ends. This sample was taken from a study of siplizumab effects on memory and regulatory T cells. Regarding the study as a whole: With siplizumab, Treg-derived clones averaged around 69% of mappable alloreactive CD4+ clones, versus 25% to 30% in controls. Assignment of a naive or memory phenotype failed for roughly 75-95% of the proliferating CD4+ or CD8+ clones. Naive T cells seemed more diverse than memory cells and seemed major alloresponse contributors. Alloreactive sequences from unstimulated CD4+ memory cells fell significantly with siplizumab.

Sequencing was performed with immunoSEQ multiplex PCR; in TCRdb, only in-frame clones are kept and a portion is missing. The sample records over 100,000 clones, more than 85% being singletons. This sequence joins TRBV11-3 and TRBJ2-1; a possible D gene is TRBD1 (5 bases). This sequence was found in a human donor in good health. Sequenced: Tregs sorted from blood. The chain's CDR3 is CASSLDLRQRFF. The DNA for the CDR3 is TGTGCCAGCAGCCTCGATTTGAGACAGCGGTTCTTC. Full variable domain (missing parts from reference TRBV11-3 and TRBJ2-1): EAGVVQSPRYKIIEKKQPVAFWCNPISGHNTLYWYLQNLGQGPELLIRYENEEAVDDSQLPKDRFSAERLKGVDSTLKIQPAELGDSAVYLCASSLDLRQRFFGPGTRLTVL.